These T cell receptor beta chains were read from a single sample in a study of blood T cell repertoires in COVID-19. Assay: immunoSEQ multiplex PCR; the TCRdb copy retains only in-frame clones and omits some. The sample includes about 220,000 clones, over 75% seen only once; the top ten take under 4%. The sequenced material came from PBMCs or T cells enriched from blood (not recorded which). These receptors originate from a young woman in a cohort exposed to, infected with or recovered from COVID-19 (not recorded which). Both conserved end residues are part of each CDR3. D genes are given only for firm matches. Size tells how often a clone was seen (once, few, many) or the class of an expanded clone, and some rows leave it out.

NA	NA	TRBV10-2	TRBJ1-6	TGCGCCAGCTACCGGGCAGGGGAGAGTTCACCCCTCCACTTT	CASYRAGESSPLHF
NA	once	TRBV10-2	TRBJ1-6	TGCGCCAGCAGTGGTGAACGATGGACTGGGGATTCACCCCTCCACTTT	CASSGERWTGDSPLHF
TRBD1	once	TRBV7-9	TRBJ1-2	TGTGCCAGCAGCTTAGCTGGGACAGACTTCTATGGCTACACCTTC	CASSLAGTDFYGYTF
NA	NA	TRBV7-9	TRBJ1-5	TGTGCCAGCAGCATAAATAGTGGGCCCCAGCATTTT	CASSINSGPQHF
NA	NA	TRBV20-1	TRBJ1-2	TGCAGTGCTAGTTCGGGTTATGGCTACACCTTC	CSASSGYGYTF
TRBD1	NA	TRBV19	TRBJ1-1	TGTGCCAGTAGTAGGACAGGGCTGAACACTGAAGCTTTCTTT	CASSRTGLNTEAFF
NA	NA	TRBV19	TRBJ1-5	TGTGCCAGTAGTATAGGACACCTTAGCAATCAGCCCCAGCATTTT	CASSIGHLSNQPQHF
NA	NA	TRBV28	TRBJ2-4	TGTGCCAGCAGTACAGGCGCCAGGACAAACATTCAGTACTTC	CASSTGARTNIQYF
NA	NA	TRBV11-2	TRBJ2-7	TGTGCCAGCAGCTTAGAGCTGAGCGAGCAGTACTTC	CASSLELSEQYF
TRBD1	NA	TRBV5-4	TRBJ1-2	TGTGCCAGCAGCTTGGAGGGGGCTGGCTATGGCTACACCTTC	CASSLEGAGYGYTF
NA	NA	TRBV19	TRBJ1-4	TGTGCCAGTAGTATGGGGCAGCGCAATGAAAAACTGTTTTTT	CASSMGQRNEKLFF
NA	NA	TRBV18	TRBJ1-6	TGTGCCAGCTCACCAGAGACACCGAGCTCCTATAATTCACCCCTCCACTTT	CASSPETPSSYNSPLHF
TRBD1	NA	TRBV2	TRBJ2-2	TGTGCCAGCAGCTCCGGGACAGCGAACACCGGGGAGCTGTTTTTT	CASSSGTANTGELFF
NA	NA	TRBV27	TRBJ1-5	TGTGCCAGCAGTTTATCCAGGGGCGCAAATCAGCCCCAGCATTTT	CASSLSRGANQPQHF
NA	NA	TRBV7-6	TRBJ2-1	TGTGCCAGCAGCTTAGTCCCGGGACATTTGTCCAATGAGCAGTTCTTC	CASSLVPGHLSNEQFF
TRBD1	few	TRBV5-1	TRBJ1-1	TGCGCCAGCAGCTTGGGGGGGACAGAGGCTGAAGCTTTCTTT	CASSLGGTEAEAFF
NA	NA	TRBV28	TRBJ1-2	TGTGCCAGCACAACGGACTCCTATGGCTACACCTTC	CASTTDSYGYTF
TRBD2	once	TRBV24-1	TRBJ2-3	TGTGCCACCAGTGATGACACTAGCGGGAGGGCGGATACGCAGTATTTT	CATSDDTSGRADTQYF
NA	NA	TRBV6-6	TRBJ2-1	TGTGCCAGCGGCAGGGACAATGAGCAGTTCTTC	CASGRDNEQFF
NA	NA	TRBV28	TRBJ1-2	TGTGCCAGCAGGTCGGGATCCAACTATGGCTACACCTTC	CASRSGSNYGYTF
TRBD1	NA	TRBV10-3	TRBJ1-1	TGTGCCATCAGCACAGGGGATGACACTGAAGCTTTCTTT	CAISTGDDTEAFF
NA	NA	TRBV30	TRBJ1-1	TGTGCCTGGAGTGTGAAGGGAGCGGGGAACACTGAAGCTTTCTTT	CAWSVKGAGNTEAFF
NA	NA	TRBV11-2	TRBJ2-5	TGTGCCAGCAGCTTATCTGCGGAGACCCAGTACTTC	CASSLSAETQYF
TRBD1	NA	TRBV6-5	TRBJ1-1	TGTGCCAGCACCCGACAGGGCGGGGTGAACACTGAAGCTTTCTTT	CASTRQGGVNTEAFF
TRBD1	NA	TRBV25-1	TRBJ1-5	TGTGCCAGCAGTGCAACAGGGGTCGTCGAGCCCCAGCATTTT	CASSATGVVEPQHF
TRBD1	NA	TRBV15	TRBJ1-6	TGTGCCACCAGCAGGGGGACAGGGGATAATTCACCCCTCCACTTT	CATSRGTGDNSPLHF
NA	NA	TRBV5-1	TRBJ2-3	TGCGCCAGCAGCTTGGAAGGAGGGACAGATACGCAGTATTTT	CASSLEGGTDTQYF
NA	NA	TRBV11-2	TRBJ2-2	TGTGCCAGCAGCTTCACCAGGGACATCGGGGAGCTGTTTTTT	CASSFTRDIGELFF
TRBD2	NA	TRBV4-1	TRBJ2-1	TGCGCCAGCAGCCAAGCCCGGACTAGCGGGCGCAATGAGCAGTTCTTC	CASSQARTSGRNEQFF
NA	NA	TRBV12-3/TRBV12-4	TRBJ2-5	TGTGCCAGCAGTTTGGGGGCACAAGAGACCCAGTACTTC	CASSLGAQETQYF
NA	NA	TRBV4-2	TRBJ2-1	TGTGCCAGCAGCCTGGGGACTGCTAACTCCTACAATGAGCAGTTCTTC	CASSLGTANSYNEQFF
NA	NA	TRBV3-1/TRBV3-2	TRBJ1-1	TGTGCCAGCAGCCAAGACAGGGGGAACACTGAAGCTTTCTTT	CASSQDRGNTEAFF
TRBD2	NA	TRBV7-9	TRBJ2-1	TGTGCCAGCAGCCTAGCGGGACTAGCCTTGGGGAATGAGCAGTTCTTC	CASSLAGLALGNEQFF
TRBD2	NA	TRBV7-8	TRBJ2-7	TGTGCCAGCAGCTTAAGGAGCAGCGGGGGGGATTACGAGCAGTACTTC	CASSLRSSGGDYEQYF
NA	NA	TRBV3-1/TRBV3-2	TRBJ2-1	TGTGCCAGCAGCCAAAATCCCGGTGAGCAGTTCTTC	CASSQNPGEQFF
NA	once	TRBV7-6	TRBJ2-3	TGTGCCAGCAGCCCAAGCGGGCCTACCGCCCCCTCAGCAGATACGCAGTATTTT	CASSPSGPTAPSADTQYF
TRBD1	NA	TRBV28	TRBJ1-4	TGTGCCAGCAGCCCACCAGGGGGAACTAATGAAAAACTGTTTTTT	CASSPPGGTNEKLFF
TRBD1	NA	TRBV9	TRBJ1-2	TGTGCCAGCAGCGCTGGGACAGGGGGCCTAAAGGGCTACACCTTC	CASSAGTGGLKGYTF
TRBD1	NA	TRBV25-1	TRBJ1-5	TGTGCCAGCAGTGAATGGGGGACAGGGGACCATCAGCCCCAGCATTTT	CASSEWGTGDHQPQHF
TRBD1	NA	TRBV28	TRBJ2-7	TGTGCCAGCAGTTTAGGGACAGGGGGAGTCGAGCAGTACTTC	CASSLGTGGVEQYF
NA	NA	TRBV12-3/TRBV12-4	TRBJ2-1	TGTGCCAGCAGTTTCCAGGGTAGGGGTGAGCAGTTCTTC	CASSFQGRGEQFF
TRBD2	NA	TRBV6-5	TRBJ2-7	TGTGCCAGCAGTTTTAGCGGGGGGGCACGCGAGCAGTACTTC	CASSFSGGAREQYF
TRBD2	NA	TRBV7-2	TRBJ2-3	TGTGCCAGCAGCCCGGCCCTAGCGGGAGGGTCAGATACGCAGTATTTT	CASSPALAGGSDTQYF
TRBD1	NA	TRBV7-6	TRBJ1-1	TGTGCCAGCAGCTTATCAGGGACAGGGGGCACTGAAGCTTTCTTT	CASSLSGTGGTEAFF
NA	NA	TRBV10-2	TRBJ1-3	TGCGCCAGCACGGACAGCGACTCTGGAAACACCATATATTTT	CASTDSDSGNTIYF
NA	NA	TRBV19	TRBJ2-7	TGTGCCAGTAGTGCGGCGGGGCTCTACGAGCAGTACTTC	CASSAAGLYEQYF
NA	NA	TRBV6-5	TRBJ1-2	TGTGCCAGCAGTTACCGCAGCGGCAGGCCCTATGGCTACACCTTC	CASSYRSGRPYGYTF
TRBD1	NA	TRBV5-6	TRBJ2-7	TGTGCCAGCAGCTCATACCCCAACCGGGACAGGCCACCCTACGAGCAGTACTTC	CASSSYPNRDRPPYEQYF
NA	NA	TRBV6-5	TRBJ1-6	TGTGCCAGCAGTTCACTAGGGGGTCAGGGAAGCTCACCCCTCCACTTT	CASSSLGGQGSSPLHF
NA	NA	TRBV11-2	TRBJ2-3	TGTGCCAGCAGCTTAGATAGAGAGGGCACGCAGTATTTT	CASSLDREGTQYF
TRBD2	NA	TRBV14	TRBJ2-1	TGTGCCAGCAGCCAAGAAGGACCCGGACTAGCGGGGAACAATGAGCAGTTCTTC	CASSQEGPGLAGNNEQFF
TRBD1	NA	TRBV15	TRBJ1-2	TGTGCCACCAGCGGGGGACAGGGCCCCTATGGCTACACCTTC	CATSGGQGPYGYTF
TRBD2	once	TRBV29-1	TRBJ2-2	TGCAGCGTGGTCGGACTAGCGACGAACACCGGGGAGCTGTTTTTT	CSVVGLATNTGELFF
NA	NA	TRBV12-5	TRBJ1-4	TGTGCTAGTGGTTTGACTCGCCCGGCGGGGGGTGAAAAACTGTTTTTT	CASGLTRPAGGEKLFF
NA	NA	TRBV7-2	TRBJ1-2	TGTGCCAGCAGTTGGTTGCACAGCAATGGCTACACCTTC	CASSWLHSNGYTF
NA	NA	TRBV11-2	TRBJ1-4	TGTGCCAGCAGCTTTTGGGCGGGGGAGTTTAATGAAAAACTGTTTTTT	CASSFWAGEFNEKLFF